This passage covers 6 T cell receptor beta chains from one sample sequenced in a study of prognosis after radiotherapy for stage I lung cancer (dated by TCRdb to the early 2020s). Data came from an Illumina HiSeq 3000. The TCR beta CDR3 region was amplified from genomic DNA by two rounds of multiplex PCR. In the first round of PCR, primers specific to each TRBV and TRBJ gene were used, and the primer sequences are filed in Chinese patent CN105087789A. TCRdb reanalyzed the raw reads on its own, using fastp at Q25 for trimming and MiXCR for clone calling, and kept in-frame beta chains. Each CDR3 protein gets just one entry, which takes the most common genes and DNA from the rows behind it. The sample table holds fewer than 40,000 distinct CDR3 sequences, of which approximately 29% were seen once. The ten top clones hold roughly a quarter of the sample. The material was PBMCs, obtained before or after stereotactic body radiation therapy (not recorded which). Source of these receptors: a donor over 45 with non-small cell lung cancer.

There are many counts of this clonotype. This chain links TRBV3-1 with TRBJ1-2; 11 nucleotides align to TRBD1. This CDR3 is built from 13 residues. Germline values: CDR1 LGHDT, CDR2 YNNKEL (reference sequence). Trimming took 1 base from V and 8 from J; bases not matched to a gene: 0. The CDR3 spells CASSQGTGGGYTF. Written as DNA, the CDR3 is TGTGCCAGCAGCCAAGGGACAGGGGGCGGCTACACCTTC.

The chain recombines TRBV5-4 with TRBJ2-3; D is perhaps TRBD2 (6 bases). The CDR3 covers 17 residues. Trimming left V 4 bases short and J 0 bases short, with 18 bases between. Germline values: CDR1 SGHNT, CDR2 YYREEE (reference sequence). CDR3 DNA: TGTGCCAGCAGCCGTTTTCTGAGCGGGTCTAGCACAGATACGCAGTATTTT. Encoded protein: CASSRFLSGSSTDTQYF.

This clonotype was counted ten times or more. CDR3 DNA sequence: TGTGCCAGCAGCTTAATGGGGGATCAGCCCCAGCATTTT. This gives the protein CASSLMGDQPQHF. V is TRBV7-2 and J is TRBJ1-5, with D possibly TRBD1 on 5 matching bases. Germline CDR1 reads SGHTA; CDR2 reads FQGNSA. The CDR3 is made up of 13 amino acids. V was trimmed by 2 bases and J by 5 bases, leaving 7 bases between them.

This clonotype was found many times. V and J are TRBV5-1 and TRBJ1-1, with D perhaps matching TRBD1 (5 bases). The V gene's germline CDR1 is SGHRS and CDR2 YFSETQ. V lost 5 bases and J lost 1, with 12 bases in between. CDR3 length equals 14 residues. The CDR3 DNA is TGCGCCAGCAGTTTACAGGCCTCGAACACTGAAGCTTTCTTT. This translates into CASSLQASNTEAFF.

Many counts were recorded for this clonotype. The DNA for the CDR3 is TGTGCCAGCAGCCAAAAGGGTGGGAGGGGATACGAGCAGTACTTC. This gives the protein CASSQKGGRGYEQYF. V usage is TRBV7-2 and J usage is TRBJ2-7; 7 bases agree with TRBD2. The germline V gene has CDR1 SGHTA and CDR2 FQGNSA. The junction had 11 bases not matched to a gene; V was cut back by 5 bases and J by 4 bases. This CDR3 region has 15 residues.

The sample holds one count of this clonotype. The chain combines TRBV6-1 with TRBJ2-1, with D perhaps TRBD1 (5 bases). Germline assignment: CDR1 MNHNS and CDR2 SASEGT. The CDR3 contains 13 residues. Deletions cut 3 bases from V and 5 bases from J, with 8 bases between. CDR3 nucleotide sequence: TGTGCCAGCAGTGACTCGGACAACAATGAGCAGTTCTTC. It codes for CASSDSDNNEQFF.